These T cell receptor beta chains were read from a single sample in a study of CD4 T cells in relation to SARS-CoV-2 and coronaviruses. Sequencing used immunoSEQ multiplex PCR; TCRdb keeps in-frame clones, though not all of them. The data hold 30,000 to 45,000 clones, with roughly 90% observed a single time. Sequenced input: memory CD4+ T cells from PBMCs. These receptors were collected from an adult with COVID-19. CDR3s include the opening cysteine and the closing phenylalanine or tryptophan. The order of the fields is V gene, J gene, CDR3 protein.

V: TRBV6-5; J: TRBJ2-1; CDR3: CASTIAGGRNEQFF
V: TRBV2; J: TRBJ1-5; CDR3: CASSEGTSQGPQHF
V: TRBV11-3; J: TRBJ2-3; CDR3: CASSLDRLTSSTDTQYF
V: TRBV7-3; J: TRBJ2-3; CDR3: CASSPSSGLAGGPSDTQYF
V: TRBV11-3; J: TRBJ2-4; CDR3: CASSLLGQRHNIQYF
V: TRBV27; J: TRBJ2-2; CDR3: CASSLWGWDTGELFF
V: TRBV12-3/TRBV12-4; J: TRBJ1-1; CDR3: CASTIKGAEAFF
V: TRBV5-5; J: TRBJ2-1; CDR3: CASSLGSGGPPYNEQFF
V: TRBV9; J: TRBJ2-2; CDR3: CASSVDPSAGELFF
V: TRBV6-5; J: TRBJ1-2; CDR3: CASRFSDRANYGYTF
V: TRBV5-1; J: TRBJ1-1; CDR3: CASSSDSGRGNTEAFF
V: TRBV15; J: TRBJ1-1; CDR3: CATRLHSGPTNTEAFF
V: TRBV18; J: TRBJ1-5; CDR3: CASSPKSDQPQHF
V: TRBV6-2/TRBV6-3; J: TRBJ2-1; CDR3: CASSPGLAGAMADHEQFF
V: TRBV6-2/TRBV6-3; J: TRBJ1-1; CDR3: CASSYQGGNTEAFF
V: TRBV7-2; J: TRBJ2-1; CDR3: CASSSGRHEQFF
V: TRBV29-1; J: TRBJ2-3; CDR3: CSVEVTVGTLDF
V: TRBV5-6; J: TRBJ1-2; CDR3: CASSIFRDRTSYGYTF
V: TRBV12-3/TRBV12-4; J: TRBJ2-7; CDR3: CASTIGGHEQYF
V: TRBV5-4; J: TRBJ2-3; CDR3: CASSARDRAADTQYF
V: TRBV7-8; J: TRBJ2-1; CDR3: CASSLGRNRGYYNEQFF
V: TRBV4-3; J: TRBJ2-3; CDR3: CASSQASGGAKDTQYF
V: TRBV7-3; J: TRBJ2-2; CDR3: CASSKAGVGTGELFF
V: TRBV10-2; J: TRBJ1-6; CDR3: CASSLGPGGGSPLHF
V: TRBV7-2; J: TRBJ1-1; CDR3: CASSLFGGTGTEAFF
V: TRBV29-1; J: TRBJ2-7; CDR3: CSVRTSEVYEQYF
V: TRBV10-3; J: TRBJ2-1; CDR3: CASSTSGANNEQFF
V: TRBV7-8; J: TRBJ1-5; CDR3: CASKGGGGNQPQHF
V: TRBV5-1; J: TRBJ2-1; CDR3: CASSLASAHQGEQFF
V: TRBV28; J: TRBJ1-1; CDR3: CASVSNMNTEAFF
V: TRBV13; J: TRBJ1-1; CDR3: CASSYRARRETEAFF
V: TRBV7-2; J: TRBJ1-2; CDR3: CASSPHRNYGYTF
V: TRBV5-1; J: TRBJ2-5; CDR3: CASSLGQETQYF
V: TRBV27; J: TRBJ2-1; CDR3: CASRSVMVRGSSYNEQFF
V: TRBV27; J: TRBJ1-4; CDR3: CASSSGQGNNEKLFF
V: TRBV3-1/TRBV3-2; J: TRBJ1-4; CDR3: CASSQSRGGALTNEKLFF
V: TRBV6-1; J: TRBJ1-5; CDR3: CASSEDLGGTGFQPQHF
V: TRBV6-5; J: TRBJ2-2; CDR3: CASRSGELFF
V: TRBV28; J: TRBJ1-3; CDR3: CASSSGGRDNSGNTIYF
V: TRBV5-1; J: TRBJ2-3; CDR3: CASSLGSTVGTDTQYF
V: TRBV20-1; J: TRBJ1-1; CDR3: CSAREGTEAFF
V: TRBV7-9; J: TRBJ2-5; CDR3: CASSSGVGQETQYF
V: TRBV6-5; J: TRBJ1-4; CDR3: CASSSWGTEKLFF